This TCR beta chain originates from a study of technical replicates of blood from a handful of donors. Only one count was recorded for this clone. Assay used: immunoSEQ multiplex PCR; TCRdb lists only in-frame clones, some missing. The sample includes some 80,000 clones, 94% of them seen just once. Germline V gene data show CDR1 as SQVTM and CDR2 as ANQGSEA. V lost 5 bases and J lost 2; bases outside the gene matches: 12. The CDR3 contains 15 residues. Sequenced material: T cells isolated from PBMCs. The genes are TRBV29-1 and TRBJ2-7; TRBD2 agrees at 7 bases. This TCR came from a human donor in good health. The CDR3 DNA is TGCAGCGTTCACGGGGCGGGACTAAGTCCCTACGAGCAGTACTTC. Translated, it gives CSVHGAGLSPYEQYF.